This record covers a single T cell receptor (beta chain). Its antigen is currently unknown. This sample was taken from a study of T cell repertoires in cytomegalovirus infection. On the study more broadly: The study used recently identified HLA-C-restricted and well-studied HLA-B-restricted CMV epitopes. Both CMV infection and a matching HLA type were indicated by public TCR beta signatures. Study-level results: The study found HLA-C-restricted CMV-specific TCR beta clonotypes dominating the ex vivo response.

TCRdb re-called the reads through MiXCR, storing one row per CDR3 protein. The table has nearly 700,000 distinct CDR3 sequences, around 32% seen once; the top ten hold 15% to 20%. The germline gives CDR1 MNHNY, CDR2 SVGAGI (reference sequence). Trimming took 5 bases from V and 4 from J, leaving 8 bases between them. CDR3 size: 13 residues. The sequenced sample was cultured PBMCs, obtained from culture after CMV antigen stimulation. This chain links TRBV6-6 with TRBJ1-4, with D unresolved. The TCR sequence derives from a human donor in good health (CMV status not recorded). Some clones in this sample may be carry-over from other donors' samples. The CDR3 bases are TGTGCCAGCAGTCGACGGATTAATGAAAAACTGTTTTTT. Protein sequence: CASSRRINEKLFF.